The rows below give T cell receptor beta chains drawn from one sample of a study of chemoradiotherapy in HPV16-positive cancers. Data came from immunoSEQ multiplex PCR; TCRdb stores just in-frame clones and leaves some out. The sample carries tens of thousands of clones, roughly 94% recorded once. Sampling was performed from a patient who underwent chemoradiotherapy. The receptors here all came from a human donor with HPV-associated anogenital cancer. Both conserved end residues are part of each CDR3. D genes are given only for firm matches. Clone sizes are given selectively: once, few, many, or a class where the clone is expanded.

>once|16|TRBJ2-7|TRBD2|TRBV27
TGTGCCAGCAGTTTCACTAGCGCCGACTTCTCCTACGAGCAGTACTTC
CASSFTSADFSYEQYF
>once|17|TRBJ1-4|.|TRBV2
TGTGCCAGCAGTGAGGCAGGGAAGGCGTCAACTAATGAAAAACTGTTTTTT
CASSEAGKASTNEKLFF
>.|13|TRBJ1-2|.|TRBV6-6
TGTGCCAGCAGTGGGTGGGATGTCTATGGCTACACCTTC
CASSGWDVYGYTF
>.|14|TRBJ2-3|.|TRBV6-5
TGTGCCAGCAGTTACTCCGGCGGCACAGATACGCAGTATTTT
CASSYSGGTDTQYF
>.|15|TRBJ2-2|.|TRBV11-2
TGTGCCAGCAGCGCCCAGTGGGGAGTAAGCGGGGAGCTGTTTTTT
CASSAQWGVSGELFF
>.|13|TRBJ1-5|.|TRBV28
TGTGCCAGCAGGGATGACAGCAATCAGCCCCAGCATTTT
CASRDDSNQPQHF
>.|15|TRBJ2-7|.|TRBV18
TGTGCCAGCTCACCGGAGGGTATCATCTACTACGAGCAGTACTTC
CASSPEGIIYYEQYF
>.|15|TRBJ2-3|TRBD2|TRBV2
TGTGCCACCGCTCCTCCGGGACTAAGGTCAGATACGCAGTATTTT
CATAPPGLRSDTQYF
>.|13|TRBJ1-1|.|TRBV29-1
TGCAGCGCTTCGGAGACGTTGAACACTGAAGCTTTCTTT
CSASETLNTEAFF
>.|17|TRBJ1-1|.|TRBV12-1
TGTGCCAGCAGCTTTACCGCCCACAGTCCATTAAACACTGAAGCTTTCTTT
CASSFTAHSPLNTEAFF
>.|13|TRBJ1-2|.|TRBV7-2
TGTGCCAGCAGCTCCTCGACTGCCGCTGGCTACACCTTC
CASSSSTAAGYTF
>.|11|TRBJ2-7|.|TRBV29-1
TGCAGCGTTTCTAGCTCCTACGAGCAGTACTTC
CSVSSSYEQYF
>.|17|TRBJ2-7|.|TRBV10-3
TGTGCCATCAGTTCCCTGACAGGGAGGGAATTGCGCTACGAGCAGTACTTC
CAISSLTGRELRYEQYF
>.|14|TRBJ1-2|TRBD1|TRBV2
TGTGCCAGCAGCGCACAGGGGGCAACCTATGGCTACACCTTC
CASSAQGATYGYTF
>.|16|TRBJ1-3|.|TRBV5-1
TGCGCCAGCAGGCCACAGCCCACCTACTCTGGAAACACCATATATTTT
CASRPQPTYSGNTIYF
>.|15|TRBJ1-5|.|TRBV5-6
TGTGCCAGCAGCTTGGGGGGGATCGGCAATCAGCCCCAGCATTTT
CASSLGGIGNQPQHF
>.|16|TRBJ1-2|TRBD1|TRBV19
TGTGCCAGTAGGTATCTGGGACAGGGGGCCGACTATGGCTACACCTTC
CASRYLGQGADYGYTF
>.|15|TRBJ2-2|.|TRBV27
TGTGCCAGCTCCCCGAGGGGGTCGAACACCGGGGAGCTGTTTTTT
CASSPRGSNTGELFF
>once|14|TRBJ2-5|.|TRBV7-2
TGTGCCAGCAGCACTAGGAGGTCCATAGAGACCCAGTACTTC
CASSTRRSIETQYF
>.|13|TRBJ1-2|.|TRBV27
TGTGCCAGCAGCTTAGGCGTGAACTATGGCTACACCTTC
CASSLGVNYGYTF
>.|11|TRBJ2-3|.|TRBV13
TGTGCCAGCAGTTCAGGGGATACGCAGTATTTT
CASSSGDTQYF
>.|15|TRBJ1-6|TRBD1|TRBV7-2
TGTGCCAGCAGACCCGGGACAGGAGTTAATTCACCCCTCCACTTT
CASRPGTGVNSPLHF
>.|16|TRBJ2-1|TRBD2|TRBV5-6
TGTGCCAGCAGCTTGGGACTAGCGGGAGTCTCGAATGAGCAGTTCTTC
CASSLGLAGVSNEQFF
>.|12|TRBJ2-7|.|TRBV4-1
TGCGCCAGCAGCCAAGAAGGCTACGAGCAGTACTTC
CASSQEGYEQYF
>.|16|TRBJ2-1|.|TRBV6-4
TGTGCCAGCAGTGACTCTGGGCAGAGCTCCTACAATGAGCAGTTCTTC
CASSDSGQSSYNEQFF
>.|14|TRBJ1-1|TRBD1|TRBV6-5
TGTGCCAGCAGTTACTGGGACAGAGGCACTGAAGCTTTCTTT
CASSYWDRGTEAFF
>once|13|TRBJ1-6|.|TRBV2
TGTGCCAGCAGGGACAGCCTGAATTCACCCCTCCACTTT
CASRDSLNSPLHF
>.|13|TRBJ1-2|.|TRBV7-2
TGTGCCTACCGGGGCCAACTCGGATATGGCTACACCTTC
CAYRGQLGYGYTF
>.|18|TRBJ2-3|.|TRBV11-2
TGTGCCAGCAGCCCCGACGAAAGGGGGACTCGGCGCACAGATACGCAGTATTTT
CASSPDERGTRRTDTQYF
>.|13|TRBJ2-3|.|TRBV10-3
TGTGCCATCAGCCTCGACAGAGGGGATACGCAGTATTTT
CAISLDRGDTQYF
>.|13|TRBJ2-3|.|TRBV5-1
TGCGCCAGCAGCTTGGAGGGCACAGATACGCAGTATTTT
CASSLEGTDTQYF
>few|16|TRBJ2-7|.|TRBV28
TGTGCCAGCAGTTTAAGGGTCGGCAGGAGCTCCTACGAGCAGTACTTC
CASSLRVGRSSYEQYF
>.|17|TRBJ1-5|.|TRBV28
TGTGCCAGCAGTCTCCGACAGGACCCAGGGAGCAATCAGCCCCAGCATTTT
CASSLRQDPGSNQPQHF
>.|11|TRBJ2-1|TRBD2|TRBV20-1
TGCAGTGCCCATACTAGCGTTGAGCAGTTCTTC
CSAHTSVEQFF
>once|11|TRBJ2-7|.|TRBV7-2
TGTGCCAGCAGCCTTGCTCCCGAGCAGTACTTC
CASSLAPEQYF
>.|15|TRBJ1-5|.|TRBV7-2
TGTGCCAGCAGCCTCCTAGGGCTGCTCAATCAGCCCCAGCATTTT
CASSLLGLLNQPQHF
>.|14|TRBJ2-1|.|TRBV5-4
TGTGCCAGCAGCGTGGGGACTGGGACAAATCAGCAGTTCTTC
CASSVGTGTNQQFF
>.|13|TRBJ2-3|.|TRBV5-1
TGCGCCAGCAGCTTCAGGGGCACAGATACGCAGTATTTT
CASSFRGTDTQYF
>.|13|TRBJ2-7|.|TRBV14
TGTGCCAGCAGCCTTTCTGAGCGGTACGAGCAGTACTTC
CASSLSERYEQYF
>.|14|TRBJ2-7|.|TRBV6-1
TGTGCCAGCAGTGATTGGCAGGGCGGGTACGAGCAGTACTTC
CASSDWQGGYEQYF
>.|15|TRBJ2-3|.|TRBV5-1
TGCGCCAGCAGCTCTAGCCGGGTTAGCACAGATACGCAGTATTTT
CASSSSRVSTDTQYF
>.|15|TRBJ2-1|.|TRBV5-8
TGTGCCAGCAGCTTGGTTGGCAGCTCCTACAATGAGCAGTTCTTC
CASSLVGSSYNEQFF
>.|15|TRBJ2-1|.|TRBV10-2
TGCGCCAGCAGTGAGTCCGGGGGGCTTGTTAATGAGCAGTTCTTC
CASSESGGLVNEQFF
>once|13|TRBJ2-3|.|TRBV19
TGTGCCAGTAGTACGACAAACGGAGATACGCAGTATTTT
CASSTTNGDTQYF
>.|15|TRBJ1-3|TRBD1|TRBV30
TGTGCCTGGAGTGTACCGACAGGGGGAGGAAACACCATATATTTT
CAWSVPTGGGNTIYF
>.|12|TRBJ2-5|.|TRBV14
TGTGCCAGCAGCCAATCCCGGGAGACCCAGTACTTC
CASSQSRETQYF
>.|14|TRBJ2-1|.|TRBV7-7
TGTGCCAGCAGCTTAGGGGGCATGGGGAGTGAGCAGTTCTTC
CASSLGGMGSEQFF
>.|15|TRBJ1-1|.|TRBV5-1
TGCGCCAGCGAAGCCTCGGACAGCCAGAACACTGAAGCTTTCTTT
CASEASDSQNTEAFF
>once|16|TRBJ2-6|.|TRBV28
TGTGCCAGCAGTTCCGGGACACTCTCTGGGGCCAACGTCCTGACTTTC
CASSSGTLSGANVLTF
>.|15|TRBJ2-7|TRBD2|TRBV7-9
TGTGCCAGCAGCATAAGGACTAGCGGGAGATACGAGCAGTACTTC
CASSIRTSGRYEQYF
>.|15|TRBJ2-3|.|TRBV5-4
TGTGCCAGCAGCACCGCGGGACGGAGCACAGATACGCAGTATTTT
CASSTAGRSTDTQYF
>.|13|TRBJ2-5|.|TRBV28
TGTGCCAGCAGCCCTCCCGGGACCGGGACCCAGTACTTC
CASSPPGTGTQYF
>.|15|TRBJ2-1|TRBD2|TRBV4-1
TGCGCCAGCAGCGCCTCTAGCGGGATTTACAATGAGCAGTTCTTC
CASSASSGIYNEQFF
>.|14|TRBJ2-7|TRBD2|TRBV28
TGTGCCAGCTTCCCTAGCGGGTCTTCCTACGAGCAGTACTTC
CASFPSGSSYEQYF
>.|15|TRBJ1-1|.|TRBV6-6
TGTGCCAGCAGTTCCTCTCCAGGGTTGAACACTGAAGCTTTCTTT
CASSSSPGLNTEAFF
>.|15|TRBJ2-3|.|TRBV10-1
TGCGCCAGCAGTGACAGCAGGGGATATACAGATACGCAGTATTTT
CASSDSRGYTDTQYF
>.|15|TRBJ2-5|TRBD1|TRBV5-1
TGCGCCAGCAGCTGGGGGGACAGGGGACAAGAGACCCAGTACTTC
CASSWGDRGQETQYF